Following are 12 T cell receptor beta chains from one sample sequenced in a study of lung T cells in sarcoidosis with Löfgren's syndrome. TCRdb recomputed calls from the reads with MiXCR, one row per CDR3 protein. The sample holds fewer than 5,000 distinct CDR3 sequences; about a fifth are singletons and the top ten take over 8.5%. Sequenced material: CD4+ T cells from bronchoalveolar lavage. The receptors were gathered from a human donor with sarcoidosis (Löfgren's syndrome or another form), or a control subject (not recorded which).

By share of the sample, this clonotype is large. The rearrangement uses TRBV20-1 and TRBJ2-7, with 9 bases identical to TRBD1. V shed 2 bases and J 7 bases; nucleotides not matched to a gene: 6. Germline V gives CDR1 DFQATT, CDR2 SNEGSKA (reference sequence). This CDR3 has 13 amino acids. The CDR3 reads CSARPGTGREQYF. The CDR3 DNA sequence: TGCAGTGCTAGACCCGGGACAGGGAGAGAGCAGTACTTC.

This clonotype was counted ten times or more. This rearrangement joins TRBV20-1 to TRBJ2-3; 9 bases align to TRBD2. The CDR3 runs to 14 residues. V lost 7 bases to trimming and J lost 2 bases; unmatched junction nucleotides: 7. The germline gives CDR1 DFQATT, CDR2 SNEGSKA (reference sequence). The CDR3: CSVSSGRSTDTQYF. DNA for the CDR3: TGCAGTGTTTCCAGCGGGAGGTCCACAGATACGCAGTATTTT.

With respect to this clonotype: Compared with germline, one end of the junction differs, possibly owing to a read error. This rearrangement joins TRBV27 to TRBJ1-4; tentatively, D is TRBD1 (6 bases). CDR1 is MNHEY and CDR2 is SMNVEV in the germline V gene (reference sequence). The CDR3 runs to 15 residues. Here the CDR3 DNA reads TGTGCCAGCGCCCTTCTGACAGGCCCCAATGAAAAACTGTTCTTT. Its translation is CASALLTGPNEKLFF.

The V call is TRBV7-2, the J call TRBJ2-7, with 8 bases that match TRBD2. CDR3 length: 14 residues. CDR1 and CDR2 from the germline V gene are SGHTA and FQGNSA. The CDR3: CAGSTSGSQYEQYF. CDR3 nucleotides: TGTGCGGGCAGCACCAGCGGGAGTCAATACGAGCAGTACTTC. The complete variable domain, with remaining parts taken from reference TRBV7-2 and TRBJ2-7, reads GAGVSQSPSNKVTEKGKDVELRCDPISGHTALYWYRQSLGQGLEFLIYFQGNSAPDKSGLPSDRFSAERTGGSVSTLTIQRTQQEDSAVYLCAGSTSGSQYEQYFGPGTRLTVT.

A word on this clonotype: A much larger clone lies a single base off, so this may be a read error. The chain uses TRBV18 and TRBJ2-7; perhaps TRBD2 as D (5 bases). V lost 0 bases and J 4 bases, leaving 10 bases between the germline ends. This CDR3 spans 14 amino acids. The germline CDR1 and CDR2 sequences are KGHSH and LQKENI. CDR3 residues: CASSPPGGLYEQYF. The CDR3 DNA follows: TGTGCCAGCTCACCACCGGGCGGGTTATACGAGCAGTACTTC. Full variable domain (missing parts from reference TRBV18 and TRBJ2-7): NAGVMQNPRHLVRRRGQEARLRCSPMKGHSHVYWYRQLPEEGLKFMVYLQKENIIDESGMPKERFSAEFPKEGPSILRIQQVVRGDSAAYFCASSPPGGLYEQYFGPGTRLTVT.

This clonotype is medium-sized within its sample. The chain uses TRBV6-6 and TRBJ1-1; no clear D gene. This CDR3 is built from 16 residues. V lost 1 base, J lost 0 bases, and 12 bases lay in between. The germline V gene has CDR1 MNHNY and CDR2 SVGAGI (reference sequence). CDR3: CASSYFFGSMNTEAFF. The DNA of the CDR3 is TGTGCCAGCAGTTACTTTTTCGGGAGCATGAACACTGAAGCTTTCTTT.

Ten or more counts support this clonotype. The V gene is TRBV7-8, the J gene TRBJ1-4; 7 bases align to TRBD1. The CDR3 is 16 amino acids. With V trimmed by 3 bases and J by 8 bases, 12 bases remained unmatched. Germline V lookup: CDR1 SGHVS, CDR2 FQNEAQ. The CDR3 nucleotides are TGTGCCAGCAGCTTGGGGAGAGGGACAGATTTCGAAAAACTGTTTTTT. Translating gives CASSLGRGTDFEKLFF.

By frequency in the sample, this clonotype is medium-sized (0.01 to 0.1%). The chain joins TRBV18 to TRBJ2-3; no clear D gene. Between the trimmed V and J ends, which lost 3 bases and 3 bases, there was a span of 4 bases. The CDR3 contains 12 residues. Germline V gene lookup returns CDR1 KGHSH and CDR2 LQKENI. The CDR3 nucleotides are TGTGCCAGCTCACCTACGACAGATACGCAGTATTTT. Its translation: CASSPTTDTQYF.

This clonotype is medium-sized within its sample. This rearrangement joins TRBV6-1 to TRBJ2-1, with a tentative D call TRBD2 (6 bases). From germline, CDR1 is MNHNS and CDR2 SASEGT. Between the trimmed V and J ends, which lost 7 bases and 7 bases, there was a span of 17 bases. The CDR3 is 14 residues long. CDR3 nucleotide sequence: TGTGCCAGCAAGGAGGCGGGATCAGTTAATGAGCAGTTCTTC. This gives the protein CASKEAGSVNEQFF.

This clonotype showed up many times. The chain employs TRBV3-1 and TRBJ2-1, with TRBD1 as a possible D gene (6 bases). V was pared by 6 bases and J by 7 bases, with 16 bases between. The germline V gene has CDR1 LGHDT and CDR2 YNNKEL (reference sequence). CDR3 size: 14 residues. CDR3: CASRSPTQGNEQFF. The CDR3 coding sequence is TGTGCCAGCAGATCGCCCACACAGGGAAATGAGCAGTTCTTC.

Within the sample, this clonotype is large (0.1 to 1%). This sequence joins TRBV7-2 and TRBJ2-7, with 10 bases fitting TRBD2. V lost 0 bases and J lost 0; bases outside the gene matches: 8. Germline CDR1 SGHTA, CDR2 FQGNSA. This CDR3 has 18 residues. The CDR3 bases are TGTGCCAGCAGCTTAGCGATAGCGGGAGGTACCACCTCCTACGAGCAGTACTTC. Translating it yields CASSLAIAGGTTSYEQYF.

This clonotype is labeled as large. The chain is built from TRBV27 and TRBJ2-5, with a possible D match to TRBD2 (5 bases). The CDR3 contains 14 residues. The V end was cut by 2 bases, the J end by 4 bases, with 11 bases between. Per the germline V gene, CDR1 is MNHEY and CDR2 is SMNVEV (reference sequence). This chain's CDR3 is CASSLRVRGETQYF. As DNA, the CDR3 is TGTGCCAGCAGTTTAAGGGTCCGGGGAGAGACCCAGTACTTC.